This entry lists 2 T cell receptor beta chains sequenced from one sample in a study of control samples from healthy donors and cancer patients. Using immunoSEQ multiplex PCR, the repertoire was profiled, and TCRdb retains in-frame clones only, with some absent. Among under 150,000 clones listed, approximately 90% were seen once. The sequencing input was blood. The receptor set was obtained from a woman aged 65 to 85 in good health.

For the CDR3, the DNA is TGTGCCAGCTCACCACCGTTCGAGACCCAGTACTTC. Translated, it gives CASSPPFETQYF. The chain is built from TRBV18 and TRBJ2-5; no reliable D call. This CDR3 contains 12 residues. V was trimmed by 0 bases and J by 5 bases, leaving 4 bases between them. CDR1 and CDR2 (germline): KGHSH, LQKENI.

CDR3 DNA: TGTGCCAGCAGTTTTGAGGGGTATGGGAATCAGCCCCAGCATTTT. This encodes CASSFEGYGNQPQHF. The genes are TRBV27 and TRBJ1-5, with D possibly TRBD1 on 5 matching bases. CDR3 length equals 15 residues. From germline, CDR1 is MNHEY and CDR2 SMNVEV (reference sequence). V was shortened by 3 bases and J by 4 bases, with 13 bases between the two germline ends.